The 30 T cell receptor beta chains below all came from one sample that was sequenced in a study of tumor-infiltrating lymphocytes in primary liver carcinoma. Investigators took RNA and DNA out together from roughly 21-30 mg of unsorted bulk tissue. Researchers generated TCR beta cDNA from roughly 500 ng of total RNA, relying on a constant-region primer. It was through three nested multiplex PCR rounds of slightly modified ARM-PCR that TCR beta libraries arose. Running ten to eleven cycles apiece, the first two PCR rounds relied on TRBV1-TRBV30 forward primers together with a C-beta reverse primer. A single record per CDR3 protein comes from TCRdb applying MiXCR to the multiplex PCR reads. The profile shows roughly 36,000 distinct CDR3 sequences, roughly 77% of them singletons. Sequencing used tumor-adjacent normal liver tissue. These receptors all come from a middle-aged man with primary liver carcinoma and hepatitis B virus infection.

On this clonotype itself: A junction end diverges from the germline sequence, so it may reflect a read error. The chain uses TRBV29-1 and TRBJ1-2, with TRBD1 identical over 7 bases. Germline V gene lookup returns CDR1 SQVTM and CDR2 ANQGSEA. This CDR3 comprises 13 residues. CDR3 DNA: TGCAGCGTTGACGGCAGGGGGTTTTCTGGCTATACCTTC. This codes for CSVDGRGFSGYTF.

Regarding this clonotype: It may be a read error: a sequence one base away is much more abundant. Given the absence of the conserved phenylalanine or tryptophan at the CDR3 end, a read error is likely. The rearrangement joins TRBV2 to TRBJ2-5, with 8 bases identical to TRBD2. The CDR3 consists of 14 residues. Unmatched junction bases numbered 4, after V lost 6 bases and J lost 1 base. CDR1 and CDR2 from the germline V gene are SNHLY and FYNNEI. The chain's CDR3 is CASSDTSGQETQYL. Written as DNA, the CDR3 is TGTGCCAGCAGCGATACTAGCGGCCAAGAGACCCAGTACTTG.

The rearrangement links TRBV29-1 to TRBJ1-1; 8 bases map to TRBD1. After removal of 8 bases from V and 7 bases from J, the junction contained 18 bases not matched to a gene. The germline V gene has CDR1 SQVTM and CDR2 ANQGSEA. The CDR3 extends over 15 amino acids. The CDR3 DNA is TGCAGCATTGCAGGGGGCTGGGGGATGAACTATGAAGCTTTCTTT. It is translated as CSIAGGWGMNYEAFF.

Worth noting for this clonotype: The junction departs from germline at one end; a sequencing error may be responsible. V usage is TRBV6-2 or TRBV6-3 and J usage is TRBJ1-5; D not certain. From germline, CDR1 is MNHEY and CDR2 SVGEGT. CDR3 size: 14 residues. CDR3 amino acids: CASSYSGDNQPQHF. CDR3 sequence (DNA): TGTGCCAGTAGTTACTCCGGTGACAATCAGCCCCAGCATTTT.

To note about this clonotype: At one of its ends the junction is not consistent with the germline gene, which may arise from a read error. The chain carries TRBV5-4 and TRBJ1-4, with 7 nucleotides matching TRBD1. CDR1 is SGHNT and CDR2 is YYREEE in the germline V gene (reference sequence). The CDR3 extends over 14 amino acids. The CDR3 DNA reads TGTGCCAGCAGTCCACGACCCTGGACAGGAACGTCTGGATTT. The encoded protein is CASSPRPWTGTSGF.

Notes on this clonotype: This may be a read error, as it is one base from a much larger clone. The V and J genes are TRBV11-2 and TRBJ1-1; no clear D gene. This CDR3 is built from 13 residues. Germline V gene lookup returns CDR1 SGHAT and CDR2 FQNNGV. The CDR3 bases are TGTGCCAGCACCTTAGGCCTGAACACTGAAGCTTTCTTT. It encodes CASTLGLNTEAFF.

To note about this clonotype: Likely a read error: the CDR3 ends without its conserved phenylalanine or tryptophan. The DNA is omitted, as the CDR3 cannot be located on it reliably, and the CDR3 follows TCRdb's listing. The CDR3 loop is CASSRKQGDIRYI. J is TRBJ2-4 and V is TRBV11-1; the table names TRBD1, a call not compared with the DNA. Germline assignment: CDR1 SGHAT and CDR2 FQDESV (reference sequence). The CDR3 is 13 amino acids long, termini counted.

In the case of this clonotype: Relative to the germline gene, one junction end is altered; a read error may explain this. V usage is TRBV29-1 and J usage is TRBJ1-1; no clear D. The CDR3 is 11 amino acids. Germline values: CDR1 SQVTM, CDR2 ANQGSEA. This chain's CDR3 is CSVEPYTEAFF. Here the CDR3 DNA reads TGCAGCGTTGAGCCGTACACTGAGGCTTTCTTT.

To note about this clonotype: This may be a read error, as it is one base from a much larger clone. The chain recombines TRBV4-3 with TRBJ2-1, with 8 bases matching TRBD2. The germline gives CDR1 LGHNA, CDR2 YSLEER. This CDR3 has 18 amino acids. With 3 bases clipped from V and 4 bases from J, the junction kept 14 bases outside the gene matches. The CDR3 loop is CASSQELSGLVGYNEQFF. Here the CDR3 DNA reads TGCGCCAGCAGCCAGGAGTTGTCGGGACTAGTGGGTTACAATGAGCAGTTCTTC.

Turning to this clonotype: Given a much more abundant clone one base away, this may be a read error. J is TRBJ1-1 and V is TRBV6-2 or TRBV6-3; possibly TRBD1 for D (6 bases). The V gene's germline CDR1 is MNHEY and CDR2 SVGEGT. This CDR3 has 16 amino acids. The CDR3 coding sequence is TGTGCCAACAGTCCCAGGGGAGGAGGATTGAACACTGAAGCTTTCTTT. This sequence encodes CANSPRGGGLNTEAFF.

In its sample, this clonotype was seen a few times. V and J are TRBV14 and TRBJ2-7; 9 bases are a match to TRBD1. Germline loops: CDR1 SGHDN, CDR2 FVKESK. The CDR3 sequence is 15 residues long. Here the CDR3 DNA reads TGTGTCAGTAGCCGACCGGGACAGGGCTCCTACGAGCAGTACTTC. Translated: CVSSRPGQGSYEQYF.

A word on this clonotype: A much larger clone lies a single base off, so this may be a read error. This chain connects TRBV5-1 to TRBJ2-1; maybe TRBD1 (6 bases). The CDR3 is made up of 14 amino acids. Germline V CDR1 and CDR2: SGHRS, YFSETQ. The CDR3 loop is CASSFSGDYNEQSF. The DNA of the CDR3 is TGCGCCAGCAGCTTCTCAGGGGATTATAATGAGCAGTCCTTC. Full variable domain (remainder filled in from reference TRBV5-1 and TRBJ2-1): KAGVTQTPRYLIKTRGQQVTLSCSPISGHRSVSWYQQTPGQGLQFLFEYFSETQRNKGNFPGRFSGRQFSNSRSEMNVSTLELGDSALYLCASSFSGDYNEQSFGPGTRLTVL.

This clonotype was observed at least ten times. The conserved phenylalanine or tryptophan is not found at the CDR3 terminus, so this likely reflects a read error. This chain uses TRBV6-4 with TRBJ2-1, with D possibly TRBD2 on 6 matching bases. CDR1 MRHNA and CDR2 SNTAGT come from the germline V gene. The CDR3 spans 14 residues. V was clipped by 0 bases and J by 7 bases, with 10 bases between them. CDR3 residues: CASSDSAGGNEQFY. CDR3 DNA: TGTGCCAGCAGTGACTCAGCAGGAGGGAATGAGCAGTTCTAC.

Turning to this clonotype: A read error may be the cause here, since a much bigger clone is one base away. The chain is built from TRBV30 and TRBJ1-4; D uncertain. Per the germline V gene, CDR1 is GTSNPN and CDR2 is SVGIG (reference sequence). V was pared by 4 bases and J by 7 bases, with 16 bases between. CDR3 length equals 14 residues. CDR3 coding DNA: TGTGCCTGGACCCCCGCGGCTGTTAGTGAAAAACTGTTTTTT. Translated: CAWTPAAVSEKLFF.

Comments on this clonotype: The conserved phenylalanine or tryptophan normally closing the CDR3 is absent here, so this likely arose from a read error. This sequence joins TRBV11-2 and TRBJ2-7; D may match TRBD1 or TRBD2 (7 bases each). The ends were cut back, 11 bases at V and 6 bases at J, with 20 bases in the middle. The CDR3 extends over 13 amino acids. Looked up from germline, CDR1 is SGHAT and CDR2 is FQNNGV. Here the CDR3 reads CAVSLGRGGEQYL. CDR3 nucleotides: TGTGCCGTCAGCTTAGGCAGGGGGGGCGAGCAGTACCTC.

V gene TRBV5-6 combines with J gene TRBJ2-3, with D possibly being TRBD1 (5 bases). Trimming removed 1 base from V and 5 bases from J, with 11 bases in between. The CDR3 length is 14 residues. Germline loops: CDR1 SGHDT, CDR2 YYEEEE. As DNA, the CDR3 is TGTGCCAGCAGCTTGCAGGGTGCAAAAGATACGCAGTATTTT. Its translation: CASSLQGAKDTQYF.

The chain uses TRBV12-3 or TRBV12-4 and TRBJ1-1; D unresolved. V dropped 8 bases and J dropped 5 bases, with 15 bases sitting between them. The CDR3 is 13 amino acids. CDR3 bases: TGTGCCAGCGGCAACGTTGAAGGGACTGAAGCTTTCTTT. Amino acids: CASGNVEGTEAFF.

This clonotype was observed a single time. No DNA is shown, since the ends of the CDR3 on it are uncertain; the CDR3 is the one TCRdb lists. The chain recombines TRBV29-1 with TRBJ2-1; no DNA check was done on the table's D call, TRBD1. Inclusive of both ends, the CDR3 amounts to 11 amino acids. Germline-derived CDR1 and CDR2 are SQVTM and ANQGSEA. The CDR3 loop is CSWGSGSEQFF.

Note on this clonotype: Given the absence of the conserved phenylalanine or tryptophan at the CDR3 end, a read error is likely. The rearrangement joins TRBV29-1 to TRBJ2-1; no clear D. Germline loops: CDR1 SQVTM, CDR2 ANQGSEA. CDR3 length: 14 amino acids. The V end lost 4 bases, the J end lost 1 base, and 11 bases lay between the germline ends. In nucleotides, the CDR3 is TGCAGCGTTGCTCGCCGGAGTTCCTACAATGAGCAGTTCTTA. It codes for CSVARRSSYNEQFL.

This clonotype occurred a few times. One end of the junction is discordant with germline, which a read error may explain. This chain links TRBV29-1 with TRBJ2-7, with 8 bases lining up with TRBD1. Germline V gene sequence: CDR1 SQVTM, CDR2 ANQGSEA. The CDR3 sequence is 14 residues long. For the CDR3, the DNA is TGCAGCGTTGAAAATGGGCAGGGGGCCTACGGGCAGTACTTC. Translated, it gives CSVENGQGAYGQYF.

This clonotype was seen only a few times. Because the CDR3 is missing its conserved closing phenylalanine or tryptophan, this is likely a read error. The chain carries TRBV11-1 and TRBJ2-4, with 12 nucleotides matching TRBD2. The V gene end was trimmed by 6 bases and the J gene end by 2 bases; junction bases not matched to a gene: 8. Germline V gene sequence: CDR1 SGHAT, CDR2 FQDESV (reference sequence). CDR3 length: 17 residues. This chain's CDR3 is CASRFPWTSGTKNIQYL. The CDR3 DNA is TGTGCCAGCAGGTTTCCCTGGACTAGCGGGACCAAAAACATTCAGTACCTC.

A word on this clonotype: The junction shows a germline mismatch at one end, possibly a read error. The chain is built from TRBV5-1 and TRBJ2-3; weak D call: TRBD2 (6 bases). The CDR3 has 16 amino acids. Germline V gene lookup returns CDR1 SGHRS and CDR2 YFSETQ. Here the CDR3 DNA reads TGCGCCAGCAGCTTGATTGGGACTCTCGGGGCAGATACGCAGCTTTTT. Its translation: CASSLIGTLGADTQLF. Using reference TRBV5-1 and TRBJ2-3 for the parts outside the CDR3, the full variable domain is KAGVTQTPRYLIKTRGQQVTLSCSPISGHRSVSWYQQTPGQGLQFLFEYFSETQRNKGNFPGRFSGRQFSNSRSEMNVSTLELGDSALYLCASSLIGTLGADTQLFGPGTRLTVL.

Comment on this clonotype: The junction differs from germline at one of its ends, possibly a read error. The rearrangement links TRBV11-3 to TRBJ2-7; D gene uncertain. CDR3 size: 13 residues. Germline lookup yields CDR1 SGHNT and CDR2 YENEEA. In DNA, the CDR3 is TGTGCCAGCAGCTTAGGTGTTTTGGGCGAGCGGTACTTC. Protein product: CASSLGVLGERYF.

The J gene is TRBJ2-5, the V gene TRBV5-4, with D possibly matching TRBD1 (6 bases). There are 14 residues in the CDR3. The germline V and J ends were trimmed by 4 bases and 5 bases, with 15 bases remaining between them. Germline values: CDR1 SGHNT, CDR2 YYREEE (reference sequence). Here the CDR3 reads CASSPGQGQETQYF. The CDR3 DNA reads TGTGCCAGCAGCCCTGGCCAAGGACAGGAGACCCAGTACTTC. Full variable domain (missing parts from reference TRBV5-4 and TRBJ2-5): ETGVTQSPTHLIKTRGQQVTLRCSSQSGHNTVSWYQQALGQGPQFIFQYYREEENGRGNFPPRFSGLQFPNYSSELNVNALELDDSALYLCASSPGQGQETQYFGPGTRLLVL.

Of note for this clonotype: Compared with germline, one end of the junction differs, possibly owing to a read error. The chain uses TRBV30 and TRBJ1-2; 8 nucleotides match TRBD1. CDR1 GTSNPN and CDR2 SVGIG come from the germline V gene (reference sequence). The CDR3 is 15 amino acids. DNA for the CDR3: TGCGCCTGGCCCGGCTGGACAGGGTCGATGGATGGCTACACCTTC. Its protein product is CAWPGWTGSMDGYTF.

Note on this clonotype: Without the conserved terminal phenylalanine or tryptophan, this CDR3 likely stems from a read error. The CDR3 DNA follows: TGTACCAGCAGACAAGAAGCAAGCTCTGGGGCCAACGTCCTGACTTTA. This encodes CTSRQEASSGANVLTL. The rearrangement uses TRBV4-2 and TRBJ2-6, with D unclear. The germline gives CDR1 LGHNA, CDR2 YNFKEQ. The length of the CDR3 is 16 residues.

Note on this clonotype: Compared with germline, one end of the junction differs, possibly owing to a read error. The chain couples TRBV5-1 to TRBJ2-7, with 11 bases that match TRBD2. This CDR3 is built from 14 residues. Germline V gene sequence: CDR1 SGHRS, CDR2 YFSETQ. The CDR3 protein is CASSVAGGESKQYF. DNA for the CDR3: TGCGCCAGCAGCGTAGCGGGAGGGGAGTCGAAGCAGTATTTC.

This CDR3 reads CASSLQSQGGLTDTQYF. The CDR3 nucleotides are TGTGCCAGCAGCCTACAGTCGCAGGGGGGACTCACAGATACGCAGTATTTT. J is TRBJ2-3 and V is TRBV6-4; perhaps TRBD1 as D (7 bases). This CDR3 is built from 17 residues. The V gene lost 6 bases and the J gene lost 2 bases, with 21 bases spanning the gap. In germline, CDR1 is MRHNA, CDR2 SNTAGT.

On this clonotype itself: Compared with germline, one end of the junction differs, possibly owing to a read error. The gene calls are TRBV7-9 and TRBJ2-3; D possibly corresponds to TRBD2 (5 bases). Germline-derived CDR1 and CDR2 are SEHNR and FQNEAQ (reference sequence). The CDR3 length is 14 residues. Here the CDR3 DNA reads TGTGCCAGCAACTTATCCGGGAACGTAGATACGCAGTATTTT. As protein: CASNLSGNVDTQYF.

This chain links TRBV4-3 with TRBJ1-3; TRBD1 is a possible D gene (6 bases). CDR3 length: 15 amino acids. CDR1 and CDR2 from the germline V gene are LGHNA and YSLEER. The V gene lost 0 bases and the J gene lost 12 bases, with 18 bases spanning the gap. CDR3 protein: CASSQDAGAADIIYF. The DNA of the CDR3 is TGCGCCAGCAGCCAAGACGCGGGGGCTGCGGACATCATATATTTT.